A selection of T cell receptor beta chains follows, all from one sample in a study of spatial heterogeneity in lung cancer. TCRdb analysed the 5' RACE reads with MiXCR anew, one entry per CDR3 protein. The sample yields tens of thousands of distinct CDR3 sequences, under 8.5% seen once. Sequenced here: PBMCs, sampled at surgery. The receptors stem from a male donor with early-stage non-small cell lung cancer. CDR3s include the opening cysteine and the closing phenylalanine or tryptophan. The order of the fields is D gene, CDR3 length, V gene, CDR3 protein. D genes are given only for firm matches.

TRBD1,14,TRBV6-4,CASSVDRGTDTQYF
TRBD2,15,TRBV7-2,CAILRTSGFTGELFF
TRBD2,14,TRBV6-6,CASSLSGSRYEQYF
.,16,TRBV5-1,CASSLEAFSSYNEQFF
.,15,TRBV28,CASGVPSDFYYEQYF
.,14,TRBV27,CASSREPSYNEQFF
.,15,TRBV27,CASSSKTRLTDTQYF
.,12,TRBV19,CASSASSYEQYF
TRBD2,20,TRBV10-3,CAIGGSGGRTSGRKSDTQYF
.,15,TRBV12-3/TRBV12-4,CASSLGTGYYNEQFF
TRBD2,15,TRBV20-1,CSARQLAGGTYEQYF
.,13,TRBV20-1,CSAPYVEGYGYTF
.,13,TRBV20-1,CSASPAVNYEQYF
TRBD2,16,TRBV4-3,CASSPSWIAGGGEQFF
TRBD2,15,TRBV20-1,CSASGESSGSYEQYF
TRBD2,17,TRBV6-5,CANSYRGLAADTGELFF
.,15,TRBV10-3,CAISGPGLSGNTIYF
.,13,TRBV7-6,CASSLGSWNEQFF
.,15,TRBV9,CASSVLGGQSNEQFF
.,14,TRBV29-1,CSVGDGVNTGELFF
TRBD2,17,TRBV2,CASARAGSSGRGETQYF
.,15,TRBV30,CAWSLGTFDEETQYF
TRBD2,16,TRBV2,CASSEELAGVYGELFF
.,15,TRBV6-5,CASSYGPQGDQPQHF
.,16,TRBV18,CASSPKFRVFTDTQYF
TRBD2,16,TRBV12-3/TRBV12-4,CASNLWGGTGANVLTF
.,12,TRBV12-5,CASGSGNQPQHF
.,14,TRBV7-3,CASSPSANTGELFF
.,12,TRBV7-2,CASSSEVHEQFF
.,13,TRBV7-8,CASSLGRGYEAFF
.,12,TRBV4-2,CASGGRNTEAFF
TRBD2,11,TRBV20-1,CSAGLANEQFF
TRBD2,16,TRBV7-8,CASSVPAGGPRETQYF
.,13,TRBV5-1,CASSLGWADTQYF
TRBD1,14,TRBV29-1,CSVERGQGDYGYTF
.,16,TRBV20-1,CSARVRDGKSYNEQFF
.,14,TRBV27,CASRTRRAYNEQFF
.,14,TRBV7-9,CASSFGLNTGELFF
.,16,TRBV7-9,CASRELPEVMNTEAFF
.,17,TRBV5-5,CASSPPRRSALNTEAFF
.,15,TRBV29-1,CSVLGDPGSYNEQFF
TRBD1,16,TRBV20-1,CSARDSIYGQGYEQYF
.,13,TRBV5-1,CASNRDTRDEQFF
.,14,TRBV7-2,CASSLRVARTEAFF
TRBD2,20,TRBV20-1,CSARPYGTLISGNSYNEQFF
TRBD1,14,TRBV7-9,CASSNPGQYLSYTF